The following is a T cell receptor beta chain sequence with its context. Its antigen is as yet unknown. Per germline, CDR1 GTSNPN and CDR2 SVGIG (reference sequence). The V and J ends lost 3 bases and 6 bases respectively, with 12 bases between them. The CDR3 is 14 amino acids. Both 60 Vbeta primers and 13 Jbeta primers went into the PCR. Libraries were prepared by immunoSEQ multiplex PCR; TCRdb keeps only in-frame clonotypes and omits some of them. The data contain around 100,000 clones, about 64% of them singletons. The source of the sample is a study of cytomegalovirus exposure and HLA in healthy donors. Study information: Among the 398 genotyped donors, just over 80% were placed in the Caucasian-associated ancestry cluster. The study's findings and limits: The study put 150 or so TCR beta chains on its list as cytomegalovirus-associated. TCR beta sequences reportedly predicted most subjects' HLA-A and HLA-B alleles accurately.

This TCR was recovered from a man younger than 35 in good health and CMV-seropositive. The V gene is TRBV30, the J gene TRBJ1-6, with a tentative D call TRBD1 (6 bases). The sequenced sample consisted of PBMCs. CDR3 DNA: TGTGCCTGGAGATTCAGGGGAGCTAATTCACCCCTCCACTTT. Amino acid sequence: CAWRFRGANSPLHF.